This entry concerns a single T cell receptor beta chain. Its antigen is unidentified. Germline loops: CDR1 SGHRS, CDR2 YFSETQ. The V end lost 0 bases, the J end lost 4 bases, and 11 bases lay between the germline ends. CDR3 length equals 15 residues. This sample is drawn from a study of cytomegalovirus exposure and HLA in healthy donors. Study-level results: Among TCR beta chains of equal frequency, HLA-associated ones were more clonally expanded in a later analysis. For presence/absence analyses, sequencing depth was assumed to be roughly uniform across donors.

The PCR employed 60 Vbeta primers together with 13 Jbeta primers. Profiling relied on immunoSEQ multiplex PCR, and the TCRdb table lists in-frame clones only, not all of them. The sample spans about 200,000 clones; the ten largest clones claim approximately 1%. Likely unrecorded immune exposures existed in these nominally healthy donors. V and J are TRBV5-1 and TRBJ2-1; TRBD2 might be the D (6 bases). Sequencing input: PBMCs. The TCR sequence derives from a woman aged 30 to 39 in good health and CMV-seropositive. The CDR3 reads CASSLDAGSYNEQFF. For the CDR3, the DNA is TGCGCCAGCAGCTTGGACGCGGGATCATACAATGAGCAGTTCTTC.